This T cell receptor beta chain came from a study of ipilimumab plus nivolumab after autologous stem cell transplantation. At the level of the study: Typical patient got four to six ipilimumab doses and about eight nivolumab doses (median).

Patients got ipilimumab 1 mg/kg beginning 14 to 28 days post-transplant. Dosing: nivolumab 3 mg/kg IV, weeks 1, 4, 7, 10, then every two weeks to week 26. Germline CDR1 is ENHRY and CDR2 is SYGVKD. V shed 3 bases and J 1 base; nucleotides not matched to a gene: 8. CDR3 length equals 16 residues. Worth noting for this clone: As yet, its antigen is unknown.

General study findings and limits: Per the authors, repertoire, Treg and microbiota data justify further study.

TCRdb's copy holds only in-frame clones and misses some; the assay was immunoSEQ multiplex PCR. The sample lists around 15,000 clones, 70% to 80% occurring once. This sequence joins TRBV10-3 and TRBJ2-5; 7 bases align to TRBD1. The specimen was PBMCs, collected in a trial of ipilimumab plus nivolumab as post-transplant consolidation. This TCR was recovered from a male donor with diffuse large B-cell lymphoma. The CDR3 region has the DNA TGTGCCATCAGTGATGGCGGCAGGGGGTCCCAAGAGACCCAGTACTTC. Its protein is CAISDGGRGSQETQYF.